This passage covers 5 T cell receptor beta chains from one sample sequenced in a study of metastatic and nonmetastatic thyroid tumors (dated by TCRdb to about 2020). The library was prepared using PCR. The instrument was an Illumina HiSeq 4000. TCRdb itself trimmed the public reads at Q25 with fastp, ran MiXCR and retained productive beta chains. A total of 23,000 or so clones appear in this sample, roughly 19% of them only once. The top ten clones comprise about a quarter of the sample. No treatment had been received by any patient before thyroid surgery. Sequenced sample: blood. The receptors were sampled from a male donor with papillary thyroid cancer or a benign thyroid nodule (not recorded which). Some clones in this sample may be carry-over from other donors' samples.

There are many counts of this clone. The CDR3 loop reads CASSQEFKGWSTEAFF. Here the CDR3 DNA reads TGCGCCAGCAGCCAAGAATTTAAGGGTTGGAGCACTGAAGCTTTCTTT. The rearrangement links TRBV4-3 to TRBJ1-1; D is undetermined. Looked up from germline, CDR1 is LGHNA and CDR2 is YSLEER. Trimming took off 0 bases at V and 4 bases at J, with 15 bases between the two ends. The CDR3 is made up of 16 amino acids.

This clone was detected many times. The chain combines TRBV12-5 with TRBJ1-1, with D hard to call. The ends were cut back, 0 bases at V and 0 bases at J, with 14 bases in the middle. This CDR3 contains 17 residues. Germline CDR1 LGHNT, CDR2 FRNRAP. The CDR3 DNA follows: TGTGCTAGTGGTTTGGTAATCTGGGCCGGGATGAACACTGAAGCTTTCTTT. This gives the protein CASGLVIWAGMNTEAFF.

This clone was observed at least ten times. The identical CDR3 is also encoded by other nucleotide sequences in the sample. The rearrangement joins TRBV7-3 to TRBJ1-1; D unclear. The CDR3 is 13 amino acids. V lost 5 bases to trimming and J lost 0 bases, with 7 bases between them. Germline CDR1 reads SGHTA; CDR2 reads FQGTGA. The DNA for the CDR3 is TGTGCCAGCAGCCGCCTGCTGAACACTGAAGCTTTCTTT. It codes for CASSRLLNTEAFF.

This clone was seen ten or more times. The chain joins TRBV30 to TRBJ2-3; possibly TRBD1 for D (6 bases). Germline V gene data show CDR1 as GTSNPN and CDR2 as SVGIG (reference sequence). Trimming left V 7 bases short and J 4 bases short, with 18 bases between. This CDR3 is 14 amino acids long. The CDR3 bases are TGTGCCTTTAAACAGGGCCCGTTGGCAGATACGCAGTATTTT. Translating gives CAFKQGPLADTQYF.

This clone was recorded at least ten times. The chain is built from TRBV20-1 and TRBJ2-1; weak D call: TRBD2 (6 bases). Germline V gene lookup returns CDR1 DFQATT and CDR2 SNEGSKA (reference sequence). The CDR3 sequence is 12 residues long. V lost 6 bases and J 4 bases, leaving 10 bases between the germline ends. CDR3 in DNA: TGCAGTGCCCGGGACTCATACAATGAGCAGTTCTTC. Translated: CSARDSYNEQFF.